This T cell receptor (beta chain) was documented in a study of blood T cells in healthy people across ages. Germline V lookup: CDR1 SGHRS, CDR2 YFSETQ. Trimming took 2 bases from V and 0 from J, leaving 23 bases between them. This CDR3 is built from 19 residues. With a J-beta primer mix and a sample-barcoded 5' primer, a second PCR ran about 7 to 11 cycles. The yield of each sample was at least 2.5 million CDR3-containing paired-end reads. In TCRdb, the 5' RACE reads were re-called with MiXCR into one record per CDR3 protein. The table lists about 290,000 distinct CDR3 sequences, 25% to 30% of them singletons.

This TCR came from a woman between 65 and 79 years old in good health. The V gene is TRBV5-1, the J gene TRBJ2-5; weak D call: TRBD1 (6 bases). Sequenced: blood. This CDR3 is CASSFAGQSLYSYQETQYF. The CDR3 nucleotides read TGCGCCAGCAGCTTCGCTGGACAGAGCCTCTACTCTTACCAAGAGACCCAGTACTTC.